The rows below give T cell receptor beta chains drawn from one sample of a study of cytomegalovirus exposure and HLA in healthy donors. Assay: immunoSEQ multiplex PCR; the TCRdb copy retains only in-frame clones and omits some. Of tens of thousands of clones in the sample, roughly 73% are singletons; the top ten hold 9.7%. Input material: PBMCs. The receptors originated from a man in his forties or fifties in good health and CMV-seronegative. The CDR3 runs from the conserved cysteine through the conserved F or W. The D gene is left open where the match is weak. Rows may omit the clone size; those that give it use once, few, many or a size class.

TRBV29-1	TRBJ2-1	TRBD2	-	TGCAGCGCAAGAGGACTAGCGGGGGAGAAAAGCTCCTACAATGAGCAGTTCTTC	CSARGLAGEKSSYNEQFF
TRBV7-2	TRBJ2-5	TRBD2	-	TGTGCCAGCAGCTTAGTTGCGGGGGAACAAGAGACCCAGTACTTC	CASSLVAGEQETQYF
TRBV7-9	TRBJ2-1	TRBD2	-	TGTGCCAGCAGCTTAGGACTAGCGGAGTCGGATGAGCAGTTCTTC	CASSLGLAESDEQFF
TRBV5-1	TRBJ2-5	-	-	TGCGCCAGCAGCTTAGCGGGCCTACCTCCTGAGACCCAGTACTTC	CASSLAGLPPETQYF
TRBV2	TRBJ2-7	TRBD1	-	TGTGCCAGCAGTGAAGCGCGACAGGGATGGAACTACGAGCAGTACTTC	CASSEARQGWNYEQYF
TRBV6-5	TRBJ2-7	-	-	TGTGCCAGCAGTTCAACAGGGGGGGGCTACGAGCAGTACTTC	CASSSTGGGYEQYF
TRBV10-2	TRBJ2-7	TRBD2	-	TGCGCCAGCAGTAGAGGACTAGCTTACGAGCAGTACTTC	CASSRGLAYEQYF
TRBV9	TRBJ2-3	TRBD2	-	TGTGCCAGCAGCGTAGCCGAGCGGGGGAACACAGATACGCAGTATTTT	CASSVAERGNTDTQYF
TRBV9	TRBJ2-3	TRBD2	once	TGTGCCAGCAGCCTCGGACTAGCGGGAGCAGATACGCAGTATTTT	CASSLGLAGADTQYF
TRBV15	TRBJ2-2	-	-	TGTGCCACCAGCAGAGATCCCCAGGGCAGAACCAACACCGGGGAGCTGTTTTTT	CATSRDPQGRTNTGELFF
TRBV19	TRBJ1-4	-	few	TGTGCCAGTAGTATTGGGACATCCCCCGAAAAACTGTTTTTT	CASSIGTSPEKLFF
TRBV27	TRBJ1-6	-	-	TGTGCCAGCAGCCCTACCTTAGACAGTTATTCACCCCTCCACTTT	CASSPTLDSYSPLHF
TRBV6-5	TRBJ2-7	TRBD1	-	TGTGCCAGCAGTTATGGGACAGGGATTTACGAGCAGTACTTC	CASSYGTGIYEQYF
TRBV5-4	TRBJ2-7	TRBD1	-	TGTGCCAGCAGAAGCGGGACAGGGCGCGAGCAGTACTTC	CASRSGTGREQYF
TRBV5-1	TRBJ1-4	TRBD1	-	TGCGCCAGCAGCCCCTCCCCCGGACAGGGGGAACGCGAAAAACTGTTTTTT	CASSPSPGQGEREKLFF
TRBV7-2	TRBJ1-1	-	-	TGTGCCAGCAGCTTGATGCCGGGGACTAGCACTGAAGCTTTCTTT	CASSLMPGTSTEAFF
TRBV18	TRBJ1-1	-	-	TGTGCCAGCTCACCGCGGGACTTTTGGATGGGGGGAACTGAAGCTTTCTTT	CASSPRDFWMGGTEAFF
TRBV6-1	TRBJ2-7	-	-	TGTGCCAGCAGTGAAGCCTCGGTAATAACCGAGCAGTACTTC	CASSEASVITEQYF
TRBV15	TRBJ2-1	TRBD2	once	TGTGCCACCAGCAGAGCGGCGGGACTAGCGGGCCCGAGCTCCTACAATGAGCAGTTCTTC	CATSRAAGLAGPSSYNEQFF
TRBV5-4	TRBJ2-3	TRBD2	-	TGTGCCAGCAGCTTGGGAGCGGGGGTCTTCACAGATACGCAGTATTTT	CASSLGAGVFTDTQYF
TRBV9	TRBJ2-1	-	-	TGTGCCAGCAGCGTAGGTTTTAGCGGCCCTCACAATGAGCAGTTCTTC	CASSVGFSGPHNEQFF
TRBV9	TRBJ2-2	TRBD1	-	TGTGCCAGCAGCGTACAGCCCTGGCAGGGGGTTGACACCGGGGAGCTGTTTTTT	CASSVQPWQGVDTGELFF
TRBV6-4	TRBJ1-1	-	-	TGTGCCAACGATGGAGAAGCGGCGAGGGCGAAGTCGAACACTGAAGCTTTCTTT	CANDGEAARAKSNTEAFF
TRBV19	TRBJ1-5	TRBD1	-	TGTGCCAGTAGTACACCCGGGACAGGGGGTAAGCCCCAGCATTTT	CASSTPGTGGKPQHF
TRBV19	TRBJ2-1	TRBD2	once	TGTGCCAGTAGTATAACTAGCGGGGCCAGCTCCTACAATGAGCAGTTCTTC	CASSITSGASSYNEQFF
TRBV6-1	TRBJ2-1	TRBD1	-	TGTGCCAGCAGTGACCGGGACAGGGTCGGTTATGAGCAGTTCTTC	CASSDRDRVGYEQFF
TRBV5-4	TRBJ2-1	TRBD2	-	TGTGCCAGCAGCGGAGGGAGGTTGGGGGGGGAAGAGCAGTTCTTC	CASSGGRLGGEEQFF
TRBV6-5	TRBJ1-5	-	-	TGTGCCAGCAGCGGGTGGGGAGCGAAGAATCAGCCCCAGCATTTT	CASSGWGAKNQPQHF
TRBV29-1	TRBJ1-2	-	-	TGCAGCGTTGCCTCCGGGATCTATGGCTACACCTTC	CSVASGIYGYTF
TRBV7-3	TRBJ1-3	TRBD1	-	TGTGCCAGCAGCTTATGGGGACAGGGCCCTGGAAACACCATATATTTT	CASSLWGQGPGNTIYF
TRBV5-6	TRBJ1-6	-	-	TGTGCCAACAGCTTGGGAAGGCCCGGGTCACCCCTCCACTTT	CANSLGRPGSPLHF
TRBV4-1	TRBJ2-1	TRBD1	-	TGCGCCAGCAGCCCACGAGAGACAGGGGGAATGGGTGAGCAGTTCTTC	CASSPRETGGMGEQFF
TRBV7-7	TRBJ2-3	-	-	TGTGCCAGCAGCTTAGGCGGGGCGGCCACAGATACGCAGTATTTT	CASSLGGAATDTQYF
TRBV9	TRBJ2-3	-	once	TGTGCCAGCAGCGAACAGGGATTCGATACGCAGTATTTT	CASSEQGFDTQYF
TRBV28	TRBJ1-5	-	-	TGTGCCAGCAGTCCCCACGGGGGGACCAATCAGCCCCAGCATTTT	CASSPHGGTNQPQHF
TRBV2	TRBJ2-7	-	-	TGTGCCAGCAGCTCACCTTTCGGGAGTGGGGACGAGCAGTACTTC	CASSSPFGSGDEQYF